Listed here are 30 T cell receptor beta chains from one sample, sequenced in a study of blood T cell repertoires in COVID-19. Here immunoSEQ multiplex PCR was the method, and the copy in TCRdb shows in-frame clones only, minus some. The sample records 200,000 to 300,000 clones, roughly 87% being singletons. Sequencing was done on a sample of peripheral blood. The receptors derive from a woman aged 25 to 39 with acute or convalescent COVID-19.

The chain joins TRBV5-4 to TRBJ2-3; D gene uncertain. Trimming shortened V by 0 bases and J by 2 bases, and 4 bases separated the two germline ends. Germline V lookup: CDR1 SGHNT, CDR2 YYREEE (reference sequence). CDR3 length: 13 amino acids. Here the CDR3 DNA reads TGTGCCAGCAGCTTGGCGTCCACAGATACGCAGTATTTT. This gives the protein CASSLASTDTQYF.

The chain recombines TRBV27 with TRBJ2-1, with 8 bases fitting TRBD2. The CDR3 length is 21 residues. V shed 6 bases, J shed 9 bases, and the junction held 31 bases outside the gene matches. Germline assignment: CDR1 MNHEY and CDR2 SMNVEV (reference sequence). The DNA for the CDR3 is TGTGCCAGCAGCCCTCCCCCGTCTAGCGGGCTAAGATCACGCCGTAGTAGTGAGCAGTTCTTC. Translation: CASSPPPSSGLRSRRSSEQFF.

This clone was picked up a small number of times. The chain combines TRBV5-8 with TRBJ1-1; possible D gene TRBD1, 6 bases. Germline loops: CDR1 SGHTS, CDR2 YDEGEE. This CDR3 has 13 residues. Trimming took off 5 bases at V and 13 bases at J, with 21 bases between the two ends. The DNA for the CDR3 is TGTGCCAGCAGGTTATTTGGGGGTCCAGGGGTTTTCTTT. Translated, it gives CASRLFGGPGVFF. The whole variable domain, filled in from reference TRBV5-8 and TRBJ1-1, reads EAGVTQSPTHLIKTRGQQATLRCSPISGHTSVYWYQQALGLGLQFLLWYDEGEERNRGNFPPRFSGRQFPNYSSELNVNALELEDSALYLCASRLFGGPGVFFGQGTRLTVV.

V usage is TRBV6-5 and J usage is TRBJ1-4; 7 nucleotides match TRBD1. The length of the CDR3 is 14 residues. The germline gives CDR1 MNHEY, CDR2 SVGAGI. V lost 7 bases and J lost 8; bases outside the gene matches: 10. Here the CDR3 reads CASTPDRLVEKLFF. The CDR3 nucleotides are TGTGCCAGCACCCCGGACAGGTTGGTGGAAAAACTGTTTTTT.

This chain links TRBV11-2 with TRBJ1-2; possible D gene TRBD1, 6 bases. Deletions cut 2 bases from V and 5 bases from J, with 12 bases between. Looked up from germline, CDR1 is SGHAT and CDR2 is FQNNGV. CDR3 size: 14 residues. The CDR3 nucleotides are TGTGCCAGCAGCTTAAACAGGGTCGAGTATGGCTACACCTTC. It encodes CASSLNRVEYGYTF.

The V and J genes are TRBV7-9 and TRBJ2-3; no clear D gene. Germline assignment: CDR1 SEHNR and CDR2 FQNEAQ (reference sequence). Trimming took off 1 base at V and 3 bases at J, with 8 bases between the two ends. CDR3 length: 14 amino acids. The CDR3 DNA is TGTGCCAGCAGCTTAGAGGCTAGGACAGATACGCAGTATTTT. Translating gives CASSLEARTDTQYF. The variable domain in full, with the rest retrieved from reference TRBV7-9 and TRBJ2-3, is DTGVSQNPRHKITKRGQNVTFRCDPISEHNRLYWYRQTLGQGPEFLTYFQNEAQLEKSRLLSDRFSAERPKGSFSTLEIQRTEQGDSAMYLCASSLEARTDTQYFGPGTRLTVL.

The chain is built from TRBV10-3 and TRBJ2-1; no clear D. The CDR3 contains 11 residues. Germline V gene lookup returns CDR1 ENHRY and CDR2 SYGVKD. V was trimmed by 4 bases and J by 7 bases, leaving 5 bases between them. CDR3 region: CAISARNEQFF. The CDR3 region has the DNA TGTGCCATCAGTGCGAGGAATGAGCAGTTCTTC.

The J gene is TRBJ2-7, the V gene TRBV10-3; 7 nucleotides align to TRBD2. V trimming: 0 bases; J trimming: 5 bases; junction bases outside the gene matches: 7. The length of the CDR3 is 15 residues. Germline V gives CDR1 ENHRY, CDR2 SYGVKD. The CDR3 loop reads CAISESGGGPNEQYF. CDR3 DNA: TGTGCCATCAGTGAGTCTGGGGGAGGGCCAAACGAGCAGTACTTC.

This chain uses TRBV13 with TRBJ2-5; D might be TRBD2 (6 bases). V was trimmed by 5 bases and J by 2 bases, leaving 15 bases between them. Germline loops: CDR1 PRHDT, CDR2 FYEKMQ (reference sequence). The CDR3 contains 15 residues. CDR3 protein: CASSPPGGRQETQYF. The CDR3 coding sequence is TGTGCCAGCAGCCCCCCTGGGGGGAGGCAAGAGACCCAGTACTTC.

This sequence joins TRBV18 and TRBJ1-4; tentative D call: TRBD1 (5 bases). The CDR3 extends over 15 amino acids. Trimming took 2 bases from V and 5 from J, leaving 12 bases between them. The germline gives CDR1 KGHSH, CDR2 LQKENI. The CDR3 nucleotides read TGTGCCAGCTCACCAATGCGACAGCTCAATGAAAAACTGTTTTTT. Amino acids: CASSPMRQLNEKLFF.

Concerning this clone: Additional DNA sequences in this sample encode the identical CDR3. The chain combines TRBV19 with TRBJ2-2, with TRBD1 as a possible D gene (5 bases). V lost 1 base and J lost 5, with 5 bases in between. The CDR3 length is 13 residues. The germline gives CDR1 LNHDA, CDR2 SQIVND (reference sequence). CDR3 residues: CASSIGTTGELFF. For the CDR3, the DNA is TGTGCCAGTAGTATAGGGACAACCGGGGAGCTGTTTTTT.

The genes are TRBV30 and TRBJ1-1; D gene unclear. CDR1 GTSNPN and CDR2 SVGIG come from the germline V gene (reference sequence). The ends were cut back, 2 bases at V and 7 bases at J, with 8 bases in the middle. This CDR3 is built from 11 residues. For the CDR3, the DNA is TGTGCCTGGAGTTTAGGAGTTGAAGCTTTCTTT. This encodes CAWSLGVEAFF. The whole variable domain, remainder taken from reference TRBV30 and TRBJ1-1, is SQTIHQWPATLVQPVGSPLSLECTVEGTSNPNLYWYRQAAGRGLQLLFYSVGIGQISSEVPQNLSASRPQDRQFILSSKKLLLSDSGFYLCAWSLGVEAFFGQGTRLTVV.

The rearrangement joins TRBV5-5 to TRBJ2-1; TRBD2 aligns across 9 bases. With 0 bases clipped from V and 6 bases from J, the junction kept 10 bases outside the gene matches. This CDR3 is built from 17 residues. CDR1 SGHKS and CDR2 YYEKEE come from the germline V gene (reference sequence). The CDR3 DNA reads TGTGCCAGCAGCTTGGTAGTATCGCTAGCGGGATCCAATGAGCAGTTCTTC. Translation: CASSLVVSLAGSNEQFF.

The V call is TRBV7-6, the J call TRBJ2-7; 12 positions agree with TRBD2. The germline V gene encodes CDR1 SGHVS and CDR2 FNYEAQ. Losses at the gene ends were 4 bases for V and 1 base for J; bases not matched to a gene: 2. The CDR3 has 15 amino acids. CDR3 sequence reads: CASSSGLAGSYEQYF. The CDR3 DNA reads as TGTGCCAGCAGCTCTGGACTAGCGGGATCCTACGAGCAGTACTTC.

The gene calls are TRBV27 and TRBJ2-3; 8 bases align to TRBD2. This CDR3 comprises 15 residues. Germline CDR1 is MNHEY and CDR2 is SMNVEV (reference sequence). The trim removed 2 bases at V and 2 bases at J, leaving 3 bases unmatched. The CDR3 region has the DNA TGTGCCAGCAGTTTAGGGGGACTAGTCACAGATACGCAGTATTTT. It translates to CASSLGGLVTDTQYF.

The chain is built from TRBV19 and TRBJ2-5, with D possibly being TRBD1 (5 bases). V lost 5 bases and J lost 4, with 14 bases in between. Germline assignment: CDR1 LNHDA and CDR2 SQIVND (reference sequence). The CDR3 extends over 14 amino acids. CDR3 loop: CASSPSRGAETQYF. CDR3 sequence (DNA): TGTGCCAGTAGTCCCAGTCGTGGGGCAGAGACCCAGTACTTC.

The J gene is TRBJ2-7, the V gene TRBV2; D may be TRBD1 (6 bases). V was shortened by 6 bases and J by 4 bases, with 10 bases between the two germline ends. There are 12 residues in the CDR3. Germline CDR1 and CDR2: SNHLY and FYNNEI. DNA for the CDR3: TGTGCCAGCAGCCAGGGGCTATACGAGCAGTACTTC. Its protein product is CASSQGLYEQYF.

The sample holds one count of this clone. The chain has TRBV5-6 and TRBJ1-5, with D hard to call. Germline-derived CDR1 and CDR2 are SGHDT and YYEEEE. V lost 4 bases and J lost 4, with 12 bases in between. The CDR3 covers 14 residues. CDR3 nucleotides: TGTGCCAGCAGCCGGTGGGCAATAAATCAGCCCCAGCATTTT. Translating it yields CASSRWAINQPQHF. The full variable domain, rest sourced from reference TRBV5-6 and TRBJ1-5, is DAGVTQSPTHLIKTRGQQVTLRCSPKSGHDTVSWYQQALGQGPQFIFQYYEEEERQRGNFPDRFSGHQFPNYSSELNVNALLLGDSALYLCASSRWAINQPQHFGDGTRLSIL.

The V call is TRBV10-3, the J call TRBJ2-2; 7 positions match TRBD1. The trim removed 11 bases at V and 4 bases at J, leaving 13 bases unmatched. The CDR3 sequence is 15 residues long. From germline, CDR1 is ENHRY and CDR2 SYGVKD. CDR3 sequence (DNA): TGTGCCGCCTCCCCCGGGACAGTTAGCACCGGGGAGCTGTTTTTT. Translated: CAASPGTVSTGELFF.

The CDR3 sequence is CASSRQGLNTEAFF. The CDR3 nucleotides are TGTGCCAGCAGCAGACAGGGGTTGAACACTGAAGCTTTCTTT. This sequence joins TRBV7-8 and TRBJ1-1; 8 nucleotides agree with TRBD1. The germline gives CDR1 SGHVS, CDR2 FQNEAQ. This CDR3 has 14 amino acids. V lost 5 bases, J lost 0 bases, and 2 bases stayed unmatched.

The V gene is TRBV5-1, the J gene TRBJ1-4; no reliable D call. Germline V gives CDR1 SGHRS, CDR2 YFSETQ. V was trimmed by 4 bases and J by 0 bases, leaving 7 bases between them. The CDR3 covers 14 residues. The CDR3 loop is CASSLRATNEKLFF. CDR3 nucleotides: TGCGCCAGCAGCCTACGGGCAACTAATGAAAAACTGTTTTTT.

The V and J genes are TRBV19 and TRBJ2-4; TRBD2 is a possible D gene (6 bases). Trimming took off 3 bases at V and 9 bases at J, with 12 bases between the two ends. The CDR3 runs 13 residues. The germline CDR1 and CDR2 sequences are LNHDA and SQIVND (reference sequence). CDR3 DNA: TGTGCCAGTAGTATGGGAGGCTCGGTCATTCAGTACTTC. It yields the protein CASSMGGSVIQYF.

The chain couples TRBV5-8 to TRBJ2-1; D is perhaps TRBD2 (6 bases). Germline V gives CDR1 SGHTS, CDR2 YDEGEE. The CDR3 covers 15 residues. V dropped 3 bases and J dropped 5 bases, with 15 bases sitting between them. CDR3 DNA: TGTGCCAGCAGCTCGGGACTCCGCGACAACAATGAGCAGTTCTTC. This translates into CASSSGLRDNNEQFF.

CDR3 sequence reads: CASSLRLAGAGDTQYF. In DNA form, the CDR3 reads TGTGCCAGCAGCTTAAGACTAGCGGGAGCTGGTGATACGCAGTATTTT. The rearrangement uses TRBV11-3 and TRBJ2-3, with TRBD2 matching 12 bases. There are 16 residues in the CDR3. Per germline, CDR1 SGHNT and CDR2 YENEEA. Unmatched junction bases numbered 6, after V lost 2 bases and J lost 6 bases.

In its sample, this clone was seen a few times. This chain links TRBV10-3 with TRBJ1-2; D possibly corresponds to TRBD1 (6 bases). Per the germline V gene, CDR1 is ENHRY and CDR2 is SYGVKD. The germline V and J ends were trimmed by 4 bases and 4 bases, with 16 bases remaining between them. The CDR3 is 15 residues long. The CDR3 sequence is CAISAMTGTTYGYTF. The CDR3 region has the DNA TGTGCCATCAGTGCGATGACAGGCACGACCTATGGCTACACCTTC.

The V and J genes are TRBV25-1 and TRBJ1-1; no clear D. This CDR3 is 13 amino acids long. V lost 10 bases and J lost 2, with 14 bases in between. The V gene's germline CDR1 is MGHDK and CDR2 SYGVNS. CDR3 nucleotides: TGTGCCACCCCCCCTTCCAGTAACACTGAAGCTTTCTTT. Its protein product is CATPPSSNTEAFF.

The chain uses TRBV19 and TRBJ1-5; D possibly corresponds to TRBD1 (5 bases). Deletions cut 6 bases from V and 4 bases from J, with 16 bases between. This CDR3 contains 15 residues. Germline V gene data show CDR1 as LNHDA and CDR2 as SQIVND (reference sequence). The CDR3 sequence is CASRLNRGGNQPQHF. In DNA, the CDR3 is TGTGCCAGTAGACTTAATCGTGGGGGGAATCAGCCCCAGCATTTT. Combining the CDR3 with reference TRBV19 and TRBJ1-5 gives the whole variable domain DGGITQSPKYLFRKEGQNVTLSCEQNLNHDAMYWYRQDPGQGLRLIYYSQIVNDFQKGDIAEGYSVSREKKESFPLTVTSAQKNPTAFYLCASRLNRGGNQPQHFGDGTRLSIL.

The gene calls are TRBV2 and TRBJ1-5; unclear D gene. Trimming pared 3 bases from V and 6 bases from J, leaving 12 bases between. There are 14 residues in the CDR3. Germline V CDR1 and CDR2: SNHLY, FYNNEI. CDR3 sequence: CASSEAGSFQPQHF. DNA for the CDR3: TGTGCCAGCAGTGAGGCGGGTTCGTTTCAGCCCCAGCATTTT.

The chain uses TRBV18 and TRBJ2-7, with D tentatively TRBD1 (6 bases). This CDR3 has 14 residues. Germline CDR1 KGHSH, CDR2 LQKENI. The ends were cut back, 5 bases at V and 0 bases at J, with 11 bases in the middle. CDR3 nucleotide sequence: TGTGCCAGCTCATTAGGGACACTCTCCTACGAGCAGTACTTC. Residues: CASSLGTLSYEQYF.

This clone was picked up a small number of times. The chain employs TRBV2 and TRBJ2-2; D perhaps matches TRBD1 (5 bases). Trimming removed 2 bases from V and 1 base from J, with 5 bases in between. The CDR3 loop spans 14 amino acids. Germline loops: CDR1 SNHLY, CDR2 FYNNEI. CDR3 coding DNA: TGTGCCAGCAGTGAAACAGGGAACACCGGGGAGCTGTTTTTT. This encodes CASSETGNTGELFF.